A selection of T cell receptor beta chains follows, all from one sample in a study of T-cell reconstitution after alpha-beta-depleted transplantation in children. Each CDR3 protein is one row after TCRdb ran MiXCR on the PCR reads. Among roughly 240,000 distinct CDR3 sequences listed, 8.2% were seen once. Here the sequenced sample was PBMCs, mostly from graft donor cells, taken 180 days after TCRalphabeta/CD19-depleted stem cell transplant. These receptors came from a male patient between 10 and 17 years old who had a stem cell transplant for acute lymphoblastic leukemia, so the T cells may come from the graft donor. Both conserved end residues are part of each CDR3. The D gene is left open where the match is weak. A clone size is listed for some rows: how often the clone was seen (once, few, many), or a class if it is expanded.

D gene,J gene,clone size,V gene,CDR3 protein,CDR3 DNA
TRBD2,TRBJ2-3,many,TRBV5-1,CASSLPRTSGGQYF,TGCGCCAGCAGCCTACCCCGGACTAGCGGGGGGCAGTATTTT
NA,TRBJ1-5,many,TRBV6-5,CASSYSENQPQHF,TGTGCCAGCAGTTACTCGGAGAATCAGCCCCAGCATTTT
TRBD1,TRBJ2-7,many,TRBV4-3,CASSHRTGGGYEQYF,TGCGCCAGCAGCCACCGGACAGGAGGAGGCTACGAGCAGTACTTC
NA,TRBJ1-5,NA,TRBV14,CARGHGYSNQPQHF,TGTGCCAGGGGACACGGATATAGCAATCAGCCCCAGCATTTT
TRBD1,TRBJ1-6,NA,TRBV11-2,CASSLERTGFLEGYNSPLHF,TGTGCCAGCAGCTTAGAGCGGACAGGTTTCCTTGAGGGCTATAATTCACCCCTCCACTTT
NA,TRBJ2-7,many,TRBV27,CASSLSEGSLGEQYF,TGTGCCAGCAGTTTATCTGAGGGGTCGCTGGGTGAGCAGTACTTC
NA,TRBJ2-1,many,TRBV11-1,CASSWGLLKEQFF,TGTGCCAGCAGCTGGGGACTTCTGAAGGAGCAGTTCTTC
NA,TRBJ2-7,many,TRBV20-1,CSAPRGHKYEQYF,TGCAGTGCCCCTCGGGGACATAAGTACGAGCAGTACTTC
TRBD1,TRBJ2-1,many,TRBV5-5,CASSSDRGSRYEQFF,TGTGCCAGCAGCTCCGACAGGGGATCAAGGTATGAGCAGTTCTTC
TRBD2,TRBJ2-2,NA,TRBV7-3,CASSLTSGGRPNTGELFF,TGTGCCAGCAGCTTAACTTCGGGGGGGCGGCCGAACACCGGGGAGCTGTTTTTT
NA,TRBJ2-7,many,TRBV28,CASSSTRDEQYF,TGTGCCAGCAGTTCGACTAGGGACGAGCAGTACTTC
NA,TRBJ1-6,many,TRBV7-6,CASSGGPRSYNSPLHF,TGTGCCAGCAGTGGGGGCCCGCGATCCTATAATTCACCCCTCCACTTT
NA,TRBJ1-1,many,TRBV4-1,CASSPPGDTEAFF,TGCGCCAGCAGCCCCCCCGGGGACACTGAAGCTTTCTTT
NA,TRBJ2-3,NA,TRBV20-1,CSAKSTTQYF,TGCAGTGCTAAAAGCACTACGCAGTATTTT
NA,TRBJ1-1,many,TRBV7-3,CASSFTSNTEAFF,TGTGCCAGCAGCTTCACCTCGAACACTGAAGCTTTCTTT
TRBD2,TRBJ2-1,many,TRBV15,CATSSRERDPLSSWFF,TGTGCCACCAGCAGCCGCGAGCGGGACCCCCTATCCAGTTGGTTCTTC
TRBD1,TRBJ1-5,many,TRBV6-2/TRBV6-3,CASSYLPGTVNQPQHF,TGTGCCAGCAGTTACCTCCCCGGGACAGTGAATCAGCCCCAGCATTTT
TRBD2,TRBJ2-1,many,TRBV20-1,CSAEPSGLYNEQFF,TGCAGTGCCGAGCCTAGCGGGTTGTACAATGAGCAGTTCTTC
NA,TRBJ1-1,many,TRBV29-1,CSVESQNTEAFF,TGCAGCGTTGAGTCCCAGAACACTGAAGCTTTCTTT
NA,TRBJ2-7,many,TRBV5-6,CASSPQQYLREQYF,TGTGCCAGCAGCCCCCAACAGTATCTCAGAGAGCAGTACTTC
NA,TRBJ1-5,many,TRBV4-2,CASSHSYRVRDQPQHF,TGTGCCAGCAGCCACTCTTACAGGGTCCGGGATCAGCCCCAGCATTTT
NA,TRBJ1-3,many,TRBV18,CASSPRPVSGNTIYF,TGTGCCAGCTCACCAAGGCCAGTCTCTGGAAACACCATATATTTT
NA,TRBJ2-7,many,TRBV20-1,CSARWKVLYEQYF,TGCAGTGCTAGATGGAAGGTGTTGTACGAGCAGTACTTC
TRBD1,TRBJ1-1,many,TRBV20-1,CSAGTGTEAFF,TGCAGTGCTGGGACAGGCACTGAAGCTTTCTTT
TRBD2,TRBJ2-7,NA,TRBV6-5,CASTPGLAGVRRYEQYF,TGTGCCAGCACCCCGGGACTAGCGGGAGTTCGGCGCTACGAGCAGTACTTC
NA,TRBJ1-5,few,TRBV7-7,CASSLALAENQPQHF,TGTGCTAGCAGCTTAGCGCTGGCGGAGAATCAGCCCCAGCATTTT
NA,TRBJ2-6,NA,TRBV7-2,CASSSFRRISGANVLTF,TGTGCCAGCAGCTCATTTCGTCGTATCTCTGGGGCCAACGTCCTGACTTTC
TRBD2,TRBJ2-1,many,TRBV20-1,CSARSSGGAYEQFF,TGCAGTGCTAGATCTAGCGGGGGGGCATATGAGCAGTTCTTC
NA,TRBJ1-4,many,TRBV9,CASSSSGDINEKLFF,TGTGCCAGCAGCTCGTCCGGGGATATTAATGAAAAACTGTTTTTT
TRBD2,TRBJ2-2,many,TRBV5-4,CASSPPGLATNTGELFF,TGTGCCAGCAGTCCGCCGGGACTAGCGACGAACACCGGGGAGCTGTTTTTT
NA,TRBJ2-7,many,TRBV15,CATSNGAASSYEQYF,TGTGCCACCAGCAATGGAGCGGCAAGCTCCTACGAGCAGTACTTC
NA,TRBJ2-3,many,TRBV7-2,CASSFMAGPISTDTQYF,TGTGCCAGCAGCTTTATGGCGGGGCCGATAAGCACAGATACGCAGTATTTT
NA,TRBJ2-1,many,TRBV11-2,CASSSQGYNEQFF,TGTGCCAGCAGCTCACAGGGATACAATGAGCAGTTCTTC
TRBD2,TRBJ2-3,NA,TRBV9,CASSTRLAGSTDTQYF,TGTGCCAGCAGCACTAGACTAGCGGGCAGCACAGATACGCAGTATTTT
NA,TRBJ2-7,many,TRBV12-3/TRBV12-4,CASSLRRGAYEQYF,TGTGCCAGCAGTTTACGCAGGGGCGCCTACGAGCAGTACTTC
NA,TRBJ2-7,NA,TRBV6-6,CASSSGAIVSYEQYF,TGTGCCAGCAGTTCCGGGGCAATAGTTTCGTACGAGCAGTACTTC
TRBD1,TRBJ2-7,NA,TRBV15,CATSRTGRPYEQYF,TGTGCCACCAGCAGGACAGGGCGCCCCTACGAGCAGTACTTC
NA,TRBJ2-5,many,TRBV9,CASSVAPVLGAQETQYF,TGTGCCAGCAGCGTAGCTCCCGTCCTTGGAGCTCAAGAGACCCAGTACTTC
NA,TRBJ1-1,NA,TRBV11-3,CASRTTATTEAFF,TGTGCCTCCAGGACGACAGCTACCACTGAAGCTTTCTTT
NA,TRBJ1-1,many,TRBV15,CATSRPPRTEAFF,TGTGCCACCAGCAGACCGCCCAGGACAGAAGCTTTCTTT
NA,TRBJ2-3,many,TRBV21-1,CASYRDRMSNSPSTDTQYF,TGTGCCAGCTACCGGGACAGGATGTCCAATTCGCCTAGCACAGATACGCAGTATTTT
TRBD2,TRBJ2-5,few,TRBV7-3,CAGSIQAGLAGEETQYF,TGTGCCGGCAGCATCCAAGCGGGACTAGCGGGAGAAGAGACCCAGTACTTC
NA,TRBJ1-1,many,TRBV5-1,CASCPKQGVWTEAFF,TGCGCCAGCTGTCCTAAGCAGGGAGTATGGACTGAAGCTTTCTTT
NA,TRBJ1-4,many,TRBV20-1,CSASGAGREKLFF,TGCAGTGCTAGTGGGGCAGGGCGTGAAAAACTGTTTTTT
TRBD2,TRBJ2-1,many,TRBV20-1,CSAAGARTYNEQFF,TGCAGCGCAGCGGGGGCGCGCACCTACAATGAGCAGTTCTTC
NA,TRBJ2-3,many,TRBV3-1,CASSLRGFTDTQYF,TGTGCCAGCAGCCTCAGGGGCTTCACAGATACGCAGTATTTT
TRBD2,TRBJ2-2,NA,TRBV5-1,CASSFGSGMNTGELFF,TGCGCCAGCAGCTTCGGTAGCGGGATGAACACCGGGGAGCTGTTTTTT
NA,TRBJ2-3,many,TRBV20-1,CSARVESDTQYF,TGCAGTGCTAGAGTAGAATCGGATACGCAGTATTTT
NA,TRBJ1-1,NA,TRBV19,CAVGGPGNTEAFF,TGTGCCGTTGGTGGGCCCGGGAACACTGAAGCTTTCTTT
NA,TRBJ1-1,many,TRBV20-1,CSAKNRSYNTEAFF,TGCAGTGCTAAGAACAGATCTTATAACACTGAAGCTTTCTTT
TRBD2,TRBJ2-1,few,TRBV3-1,CASSQDRTSGSSYNEQFF,TGTGCCAGCAGCCAAGATCGGACTAGCGGGAGCTCCTACAATGAGCAGTTCTTC
TRBD1,TRBJ2-7,NA,TRBV7-2,CASSYPTGGFYEQYF,TGTGCCAGCAGCTACCCGACAGGGGGATTTTACGAGCAGTACTTC
TRBD2,TRBJ2-3,many,TRBV3-1,CASSQHFLGTSHTDTQYF,TGTGCCAGCAGCCAACACTTTCTCGGGACTAGCCACACAGATACGCAGTATTTT
TRBD1,TRBJ1-6,many,TRBV10-3,CAISEGGTATPLHF,TGTGCCATCAGTGAGGGGGGGACAGCTACACCCCTCCACTTT